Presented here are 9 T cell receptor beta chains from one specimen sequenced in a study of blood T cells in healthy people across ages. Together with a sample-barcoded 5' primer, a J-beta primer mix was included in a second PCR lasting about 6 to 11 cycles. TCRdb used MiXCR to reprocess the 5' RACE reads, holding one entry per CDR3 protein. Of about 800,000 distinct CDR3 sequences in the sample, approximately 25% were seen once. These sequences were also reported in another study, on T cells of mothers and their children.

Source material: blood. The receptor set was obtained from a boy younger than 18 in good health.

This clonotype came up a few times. CDR3 nucleotides: TGTGCCACCAGTGATAACACCAATCAGCCCCAGCATTTT. This sequence encodes CATSDNTNQPQHF. This chain links TRBV24-1 with TRBJ1-5; D not resolved. Trimming pared 3 bases from V and 3 bases from J, leaving 5 bases between. The germline gives CDR1 KGHDR, CDR2 SFDVKD. The CDR3 runs to 13 residues.

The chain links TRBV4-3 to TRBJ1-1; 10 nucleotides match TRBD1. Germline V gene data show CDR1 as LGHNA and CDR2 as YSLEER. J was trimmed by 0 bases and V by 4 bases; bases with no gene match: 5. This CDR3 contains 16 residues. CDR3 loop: CASSPGTGAMNTEAFF. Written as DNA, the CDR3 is TGCGCCAGCAGCCCCGGGACAGGGGCAATGAACACTGAAGCTTTCTTT.

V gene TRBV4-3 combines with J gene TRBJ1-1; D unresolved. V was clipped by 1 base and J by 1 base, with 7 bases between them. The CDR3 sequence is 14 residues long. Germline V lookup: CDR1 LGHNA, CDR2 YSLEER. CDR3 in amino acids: CASSQVDENTEAFF. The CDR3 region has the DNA TGCGCCAGCAGCCAAGTAGACGAGAACACTGAAGCTTTCTTT.

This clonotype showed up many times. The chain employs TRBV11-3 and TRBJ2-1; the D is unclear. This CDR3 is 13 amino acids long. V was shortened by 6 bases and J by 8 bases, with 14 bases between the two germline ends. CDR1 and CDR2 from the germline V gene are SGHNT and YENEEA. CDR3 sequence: CASSRNFNHEQFF. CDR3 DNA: TGTGCCAGCAGTCGAAACTTCAACCATGAGCAGTTCTTC. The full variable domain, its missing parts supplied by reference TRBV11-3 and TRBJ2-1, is EAGVVQSPRYKIIEKKQPVAFWCNPISGHNTLYWYLQNLGQGPELLIRYENEEAVDDSQLPKDRFSAERLKGVDSTLKIQPAELGDSAVYLCASSRNFNHEQFFGPGTRLTVL.

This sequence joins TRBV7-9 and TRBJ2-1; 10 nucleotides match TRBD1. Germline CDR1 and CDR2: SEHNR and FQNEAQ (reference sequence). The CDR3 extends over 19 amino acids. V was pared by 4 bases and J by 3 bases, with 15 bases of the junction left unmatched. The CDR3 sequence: CASSSRGKLGTGDYNEQFF. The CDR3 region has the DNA TGTGCCAGCAGCTCCCGAGGGAAGTTGGGGACAGGGGACTACAATGAGCAGTTCTTC.

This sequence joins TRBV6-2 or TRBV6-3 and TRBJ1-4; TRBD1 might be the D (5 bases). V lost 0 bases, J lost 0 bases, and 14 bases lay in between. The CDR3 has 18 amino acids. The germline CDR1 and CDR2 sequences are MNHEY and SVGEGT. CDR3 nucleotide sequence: TGTGCCAGCAGTTACTCATCTACAGGACCCGCAACTAATGAAAAACTGTTTTTT. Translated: CASSYSSTGPATNEKLFF.

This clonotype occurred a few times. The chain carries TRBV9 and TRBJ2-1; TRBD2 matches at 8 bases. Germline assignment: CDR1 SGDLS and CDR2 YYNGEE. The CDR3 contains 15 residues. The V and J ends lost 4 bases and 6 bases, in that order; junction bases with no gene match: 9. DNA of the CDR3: TGTGCCAGCAGCCCTCAGCGGGAGCCCCTCAATGAGCAGTTCTTC. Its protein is CASSPQREPLNEQFF.

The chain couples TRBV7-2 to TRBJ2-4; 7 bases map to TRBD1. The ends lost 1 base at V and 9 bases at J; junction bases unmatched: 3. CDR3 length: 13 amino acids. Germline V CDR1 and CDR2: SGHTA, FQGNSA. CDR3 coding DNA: TGTGCCAGCAGCTTAGGCCCAGGGGGCATTCAGTACTTC. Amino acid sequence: CASSLGPGGIQYF.

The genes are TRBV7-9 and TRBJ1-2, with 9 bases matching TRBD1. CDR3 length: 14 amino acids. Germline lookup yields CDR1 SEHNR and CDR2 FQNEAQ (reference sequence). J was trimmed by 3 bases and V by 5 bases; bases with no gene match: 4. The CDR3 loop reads CASSPRTGDYGYTF. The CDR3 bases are TGTGCCAGCAGCCCGAGGACAGGGGACTATGGCTACACCTTC. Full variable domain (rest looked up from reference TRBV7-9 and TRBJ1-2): DTGVSQNPRHKITKRGQNVTFRCDPISEHNRLYWYRQTLGQGPEFLTYFQNEAQLEKSRLLSDRFSAERPKGSFSTLEIQRTEQGDSAMYLCASSPRTGDYGYTFGSGTRLTVV.